Given below is one TCR beta chain in context. Its specificity is not known. TCRdb processed the 5' RACE reads anew with MiXCR; each CDR3 protein has one entry. The sample has about 150,000 distinct CDR3 sequences, under 45% seen once. Germline V gene sequence: CDR1 MNHEY, CDR2 SVGAGI. After removal of 2 bases from V and 4 bases from J, the junction contained 4 bases not matched to a gene. The CDR3 contains 15 residues. The data were obtained in a study of CD8 T cells in ankylosing spondylitis. General study results and limits: Some of the motif variants had earlier been found in reactive arthritis patients' fluid and blood. Peripheral blood held disease-linked clones only at relatively low frequency, and these were CD8+. Disease-linked clones were reportedly significantly enriched in matched ankylosing spondylitis synovial fluid.

The V gene is TRBV6-5, the J gene TRBJ1-3, with 8 bases aligning to TRBD1. The receptor comes from a male donor with ankylosing spondylitis. The specimen was synovial fluid, either unsorted or a sorted T cell fraction (not recorded which). The CDR3 loop reads CASSYNRGDGNTIYF. DNA of the CDR3: TGTGCCAGCAGTTACAACAGGGGGGACGGAAACACCATATATTTT.